This T cell receptor beta chain was retrieved from a study of blood T cells in healthy people across ages. Study-wide context: Capture by template switching was about one barcoded beta molecule per two T cells. The study's findings and limits: Diversity figures derived from one million T cells were judged to underestimate the true value.

The second PCR ran roughly 6 to 11 cycles with a sample-barcoded 5' primer and J-beta primers. TCRdb passed the 5' RACE reads through MiXCR, listing each CDR3 protein once. The profile shows about 800,000 distinct CDR3 sequences, 55% to 70% of them singletons. This clonotype was seen only a few times. As yet, its antigen is unknown. Trimming cost V 2 bases and J 4 bases, with 8 bases left between them. The CDR3 runs to 13 residues. Germline V gene lookup returns CDR1 MNHEY and CDR2 SMNVEV (reference sequence). The sample, approximately 10 milliliters of peripheral blood, was drawn from each donor. Researchers isolated at least 7 million PBMCs per sample.

This TCR came from a man aged 25 to 40 in good health. The sample taken for sequencing was blood. The genes are TRBV27 and TRBJ1-2; the D is unclear. The CDR3 coding sequence is TGTGCCAGCAGTTTACGGAGTTCCTATGGCTACACCTTC. Translation: CASSLRSSYGYTF.